The 32 T cell receptor beta chains given below trace back to one sample, sequenced in a study of T cell repertoires in cytomegalovirus infection. TCRdb passed the reads through MiXCR, listing each CDR3 protein once. Of 500,000 to 600,000 distinct CDR3 sequences detected, about 17% appear once; the ten largest clones hold roughly a quarter. The sample was CD8+ T cells from PBMCs. The receptors here all came from a human donor in good health (CMV status not recorded). Some clones in this sample may be carry-over from other donors' samples.

This clonotype was counted many times. V usage is TRBV28 and J usage is TRBJ2-3; no definite D call. The V end was cut by 6 bases, the J end by 0 bases, with 10 bases between. This CDR3 spans 14 amino acids. CDR1 is MDHEN, CDR2 SYDVKM, per germline. CDR3 DNA sequence: TGTGCCAGCAGATATGACGGCAGCACAGATACGCAGTATTTT. Translating it yields CASRYDGSTDTQYF.

The chain links TRBV9 to TRBJ2-2, with 10 bases identical to TRBD2. From germline, CDR1 is SGDLS and CDR2 YYNGEE. This CDR3 has 17 residues. Losses at the gene ends were 3 bases for V and 2 bases for J; bases not matched to a gene: 7. The DNA of the CDR3 is TGTGCCAGCAGCGGTTCTACTAGCGGGGCTAACACCGGGGAGCTGTTTTTT. Residues: CASSGSTSGANTGELFF.

This clonotype has a handful of counts. The genes are TRBV6-6 and TRBJ2-5; D unclear. Trimming removed 5 bases from V and 5 bases from J, with 9 bases in between. Per germline, CDR1 MNHNY and CDR2 SVGAGI (reference sequence). CDR3 size: 12 residues. The DNA for the CDR3 is TGTGCCAGCAGTGGCGAGGCGGAGACCCAGTACTTC. Its translation is CASSGEAETQYF.

This clonotype was found many times. V gene TRBV7-9 combines with J gene TRBJ2-3, with 13 bases lining up with TRBD2. Germline assignment: CDR1 SEHNR and CDR2 FQNEAQ (reference sequence). The CDR3 is 19 amino acids. Unmatched junction bases numbered 15, after V lost 6 bases and J lost 3 bases. The CDR3 sequence: CASRLEGLAGPYPTDTQYF. CDR3 sequence (DNA): TGTGCCAGCAGGCTTGAGGGACTAGCGGGGCCATACCCTACAGATACGCAGTATTTT.

This clonotype was seen ten or more times. The chain links TRBV7-3 to TRBJ2-1; no clear D gene. Trimming pared 2 bases from V and 5 bases from J, leaving 16 bases between. The length of the CDR3 is 16 residues. CDR1 is SGHTA, CDR2 FQGTGA, per germline. CDR3 residues: CASSLAQQRYNNEQFF. The CDR3, as DNA: TGTGCCAGCAGCTTAGCTCAACAGCGTTACAACAATGAGCAGTTCTTC.

This clonotype was counted ten times or more. J is TRBJ2-1 and V is TRBV11-2; D is unresolved. CDR1 and CDR2 (germline): SGHAT, FQNNGV. The germline V and J ends were trimmed by 2 bases and 2 bases, with 4 bases remaining between them. The CDR3 has 13 residues. In DNA, the CDR3 is TGTGCCAGCAGCTTAAACGCCTACAATGAGCAGTTCTTC. This codes for CASSLNAYNEQFF.

The chain links TRBV12-3 or TRBV12-4 to TRBJ1-1; the D is unclear. Between the trimmed V and J ends, which lost 4 bases and 3 bases, there was a span of 6 bases. The CDR3 loop spans 12 amino acids. For the CDR3, the DNA is TGTGCCAGCAGTTCAGTGGACACTGAAGCTTTCTTT. Translating gives CASSSVDTEAFF.

The rearrangement uses TRBV5-4 and TRBJ2-3; 9 bases map to TRBD2. The CDR3 is made up of 16 amino acids. Germline trimming cut 4 bases from V and 4 bases from J; bases unmatched to any gene: 10. CDR1 and CDR2 from the germline V gene are SGHNT and YYREEE (reference sequence). The CDR3: CASSRVGAGGADTQYF. CDR3 in DNA: TGTGCCAGCAGCCGGGTGGGAGCGGGGGGTGCAGATACGCAGTATTTT.

This clonotype was counted ten times or more. The chain carries TRBV4-1 and TRBJ2-1; 7 positions match TRBD2. V lost 3 bases to trimming and J lost 6 bases; unmatched junction nucleotides: 11. The CDR3 runs 16 residues. Germline loops: CDR1 MGHRA, CDR2 YSYEKL. In nucleotides, the CDR3 is TGCGCCAGCAGCCAGCGAGGCGCGGGAGAGGCCAATGAGCAGTTCTTC. Residues: CASSQRGAGEANEQFF.

This clonotype was observed a handful of times. V usage is TRBV20-1 and J usage is TRBJ2-1; perhaps TRBD1 as D (5 bases). In germline, CDR1 is DFQATT, CDR2 SNEGSKA (reference sequence). The CDR3 length is 16 residues. V was pared by 0 bases and J by 0 bases, with 12 bases between. The CDR3 region is CSARDRETFSYNEQFF. Written as DNA, the CDR3 is TGCAGTGCTAGAGACAGGGAAACCTTCTCCTACAATGAGCAGTTCTTC.

The gene calls are TRBV4-1 and TRBJ2-2; TRBD2 agrees at 9 bases. The junction had 9 bases not matched to a gene; V was cut back by 3 bases and J by 1 base. This CDR3 comprises 18 residues. The germline CDR1 and CDR2 sequences are MGHRA and YSYEKL. The CDR3 sequence is CASSHGGSGGRNTGELFF. DNA of the CDR3: TGCGCCAGCAGCCATGGGGGTAGCGGGGGTAGGAACACCGGGGAGCTGTTTTTT.

This clonotype was picked up one time. This chain joins TRBV12-3 or TRBV12-4 and TRBJ1-2, with D unresolved. Trimming removed 0 bases at V and 6 bases at J, with 17 bases between. The CDR3 is 16 residues long. CDR3: CASSLARVVGMDGYTF. The CDR3 DNA follows: TGTGCCAGCAGTTTAGCGAGGGTGGTGGGAATGGATGGCTACACCTTC.

This clonotype was counted between two and nine times. This chain joins TRBV19 and TRBJ1-2; TRBD1 matches at 7 bases. Germline CDR1 is LNHDA and CDR2 is SQIVND (reference sequence). The CDR3 has 13 residues. Germline trimming cut 4 bases from V and 8 bases from J; bases unmatched to any gene: 7. The DNA for the CDR3 is TGTGCCAGTAGTACCTCGACAGGGACCGGCTACACCTTC. Its protein is CASSTSTGTGYTF.

The chain uses TRBV18 and TRBJ2-5, with TRBD1 identical over 7 bases. CDR1 and CDR2 from the germline V gene are KGHSH and LQKENI. The CDR3 loop spans 14 amino acids. Trimming at V came to 3 bases and at J to 5 bases, leaving 6 bases not matched to a gene. The CDR3 loop reads CASSPQGVLETQYF. In DNA, the CDR3 is TGTGCCAGCTCACCTCAGGGGGTTCTTGAGACCCAGTACTTC.

This clonotype was seen a few times. The V call is TRBV6-5, the J call TRBJ2-7; TRBD1 agrees at 8 bases. CDR1 and CDR2 (germline): MNHEY, SVGAGI. The CDR3 length is 15 residues. The trim removed 2 bases at V and 1 base at J, leaving 4 bases unmatched. The CDR3 loop reads CASSYVTGGSYEQYF. The CDR3 DNA reads TGTGCCAGCAGTTACGTAACAGGGGGATCCTACGAGCAGTACTTC.

Worth noting for this clonotype: The CDR3 end shows no conserved phenylalanine or tryptophan, and so a read error is likely. The rearrangement joins TRBV28 to TRBJ2-7; 8 bases fit TRBD2. The CDR3 runs 16 residues. Germline values: CDR1 MDHEN, CDR2 SYDVKM. V gave up 2 bases and J gave up 2 bases; unmatched junction bases: 8. The CDR3 region has the DNA TGTGCCAGCAGTTTACCAAAGACTAGCGCGGCCTACGAGCAGTACTTA. This sequence encodes CASSLPKTSAAYEQYL.

The table lists this clonotype with a few counts. The chain combines TRBV20-1 with TRBJ1-5; no reliable D call. The germline CDR1 and CDR2 sequences are DFQATT and SNEGSKA (reference sequence). V was trimmed by 1 base and J by 5 bases, leaving 9 bases between them. The CDR3 covers 13 residues. CDR3 nucleotide sequence: TGCAGTGCTAGAGCAGGCCGCGATCAGCCCCAGCATTTT. It is translated as CSARAGRDQPQHF.

This clonotype was observed a few times. The chain has TRBV27 and TRBJ2-7, with 12 bases matching TRBD2. The CDR3 loop spans 15 amino acids. The V gene's germline CDR1 is MNHEY and CDR2 SMNVEV (reference sequence). V gave up 5 bases and J gave up 7 bases; unmatched junction bases: 9. CDR3 amino acids: CASSLGLAGLGEQYF. The CDR3 DNA reads TGTGCCAGCAGTCTAGGACTAGCGGGATTGGGTGAGCAGTACTTC.

This clonotype came up a few times. The chain has TRBV6-5 and TRBJ1-5, with D perhaps TRBD1 (6 bases). Germline V gene data show CDR1 as MNHEY and CDR2 as SVGAGI. The CDR3 has 13 amino acids. Trimming took off 0 bases at V and 9 bases at J, with 9 bases between the two ends. The CDR3 sequence: CASSYSEGVPQHF. The CDR3 region has the DNA TGTGCCAGCAGTTACTCGGAGGGGGTGCCCCAGCATTTT.

The chain recombines TRBV20-1 with TRBJ2-7; D is tentatively TRBD1 or TRBD2 (5 bases each). Germline loops: CDR1 DFQATT, CDR2 SNEGSKA (reference sequence). V was trimmed by 4 bases and J by 2 bases, leaving 12 bases between them. The CDR3 contains 13 residues. The CDR3 nucleotides are TGCAGTGCTACTCGGGACGGTACCTACGAGCAGTACTTC. Encoded protein: CSATRDGTYEQYF.

At least ten counts were recorded for this clonotype. The chain couples TRBV27 to TRBJ2-1; D perhaps matches TRBD2 (5 bases). Trimming took 4 bases from V and 4 from J, leaving 11 bases between them. The CDR3 covers 14 residues. The germline gives CDR1 MNHEY, CDR2 SMNVEV (reference sequence). CDR3 loop: CASSSPGIYNEQFF. The DNA for the CDR3 is TGTGCCAGCAGTTCACCGGGGATTTACAATGAGCAGTTCTTC.

Written as DNA, the CDR3 is TGCAGTGCTAGCCGTCCCAGGGGGGCGGAAACTGAAGCTTTCTTT. Its protein is CSASRPRGAETEAFF. V gene TRBV20-1 combines with J gene TRBJ1-1; TRBD1 matches 7 bases. Trimming removed 3 bases from V and 5 bases from J; junction bases left unmatched: 12. The CDR3 spans 15 residues. From germline, CDR1 is DFQATT and CDR2 SNEGSKA (reference sequence).

J is TRBJ1-2 and V is TRBV29-1; a weak D match, TRBD1 (5 bases). This CDR3 is 12 amino acids long. Germline V gene data show CDR1 as SQVTM and CDR2 as ANQGSEA. V was clipped by 2 bases and J by 6 bases, with 10 bases between them. This CDR3 reads CSVETREDGYTF. CDR3 sequence (DNA): TGCAGCGTTGAAACCAGGGAGGATGGCTACACCTTC. The full variable domain, its missing parts supplied by reference TRBV29-1 and TRBJ1-2, is SAVISQKPSRDICQRGTSLTIQCQVDSQVTMMFWYRQQPGQSLTLIATANQGSEATYESGFVIDKFPISRPNLTFSTLTVSNMSPEDSSIYLCSVETREDGYTFGSGTRLTVV.

This clonotype was found a few times. CDR3 in amino acids: CASSAQDGVQPQHF. The DNA of the CDR3 is TGTGCCAGCAGCGCCCAGGACGGAGTCCAGCCCCAGCATTTT. The V call is TRBV9, the J call TRBJ1-5; no reliable D call. CDR1 SGDLS and CDR2 YYNGEE come from the germline V gene. This CDR3 has 14 residues. Trimming cost V 3 bases and J 7 bases, with 14 bases left between them.

The chain joins TRBV24-1 to TRBJ2-2; D unclear. Trimming removed 0 bases at V and 6 bases at J, with 1 base between. CDR1 is KGHDR and CDR2 is SFDVKD in the germline V gene. The CDR3 consists of 12 residues. For the CDR3, the DNA is TGTGCCACCAGTGATTTGTCCGGGGAGCTGTTTTTT. Translation gives CATSDLSGELFF.

J is TRBJ2-5 and V is TRBV5-1, with 10 bases aligning to TRBD2. The germline V gene has CDR1 SGHRS and CDR2 YFSETQ. This CDR3 has 17 amino acids. V lost 1 base to trimming and J lost 1 base; unmatched junction nucleotides: 7. The CDR3 sequence is CASSLLAGVSFQETQYF. The DNA for the CDR3 is TGCGCCAGCAGCTTGCTAGCGGGAGTATCTTTCCAAGAGACCCAGTACTTC.

This clonotype was found many times. The chain recombines TRBV19 with TRBJ2-1; no firm D call. Trimming pared 5 bases from V and 7 bases from J, leaving 12 bases between. Germline V CDR1 and CDR2: LNHDA, SQIVND (reference sequence). This CDR3 comprises 13 residues. The CDR3, as DNA: TGTGCCAGTAGTTCTTCTGCTGGGAATGAGCAGTTCTTC. Translation gives CASSSSAGNEQFF.

The V gene is TRBV10-3, the J gene TRBJ2-6, with 10 bases lining up with TRBD1. V was pared by 6 bases and J by 0 bases, with 2 bases of the junction left unmatched. The CDR3 has 16 amino acids. From germline, CDR1 is ENHRY and CDR2 SYGVKD. CDR3 nucleotide sequence: TGTGCCATCAGAGGACAGGGGGACTCTGGGGCCAACGTCCTGACTTTC. It encodes CAIRGQGDSGANVLTF.

This chain joins TRBV2 and TRBJ2-7; a possible D gene is TRBD2 (5 bases). The CDR3 is 15 residues long. The germline gives CDR1 SNHLY, CDR2 FYNNEI. V lost 0 bases, J lost 6 bases, and 15 bases lay in between. The CDR3 region is CASSEAGFTGLEQYF. The CDR3 DNA sequence: TGTGCCAGCAGTGAAGCGGGGTTCACTGGACTCGAGCAGTACTTC.

Many counts were recorded for this clonotype. The chain links TRBV7-9 to TRBJ2-1, with 10 nucleotides matching TRBD2. The CDR3 sequence is 18 residues long. Germline lookup yields CDR1 SEHNR and CDR2 FQNEAQ (reference sequence). With V trimmed by 7 bases and J by 7 bases, 19 bases remained unmatched. DNA for the CDR3: TGTGCCAGCACACGATTAGGGGGGCGGGCTAGCGGGAGTAATGAGCAGTTCTTC. It is translated as CASTRLGGRASGSNEQFF.

This clonotype was observed many times. The V and J genes are TRBV12-3 or TRBV12-4 and TRBJ1-3; a weak D match, TRBD1 (6 bases). The CDR3 has 17 amino acids. V was clipped by 6 bases and J by 2 bases, with 20 bases between them. CDR3 coding DNA: TGTGCCAGCAGCTGGAGCGGGGGGCGCTCCGCTGGAAACACCATATATTTT. This codes for CASSWSGGRSAGNTIYF.

This clonotype was seen only a few times. The rearrangement uses TRBV20-1 and TRBJ2-1, with D perhaps assigned TRBD1 or TRBD2 (5 bases each). The CDR3 contains 15 residues. Deletions cut 6 bases from V and 5 bases from J, with 20 bases between. Germline CDR1 reads DFQATT; CDR2 reads SNEGSKA (reference sequence). The CDR3 is CSAIGRAMGDNEQFF. The CDR3, as DNA: TGCAGTGCCATAGGTAGGGCGATGGGGGACAATGAGCAGTTCTTC.